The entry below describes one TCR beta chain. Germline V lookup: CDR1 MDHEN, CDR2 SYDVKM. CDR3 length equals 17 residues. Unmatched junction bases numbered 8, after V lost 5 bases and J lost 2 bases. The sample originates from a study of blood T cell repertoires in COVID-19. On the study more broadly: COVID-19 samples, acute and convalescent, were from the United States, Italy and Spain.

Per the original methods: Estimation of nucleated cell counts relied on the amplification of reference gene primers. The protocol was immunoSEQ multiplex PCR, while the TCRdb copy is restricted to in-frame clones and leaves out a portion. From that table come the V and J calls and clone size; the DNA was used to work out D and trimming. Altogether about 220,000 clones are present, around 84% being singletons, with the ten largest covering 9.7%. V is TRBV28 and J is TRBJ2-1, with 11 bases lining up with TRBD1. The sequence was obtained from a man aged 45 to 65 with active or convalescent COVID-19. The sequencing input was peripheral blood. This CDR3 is CASSGTGTGGPYNEQFF. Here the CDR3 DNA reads TGTGCCAGCAGTGGCACCGGGACAGGGGGACCCTACAATGAGCAGTTCTTC. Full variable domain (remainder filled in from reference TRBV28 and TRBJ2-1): DVKVTQSSRYLVKRTGEKVFLECVQDMDHENMFWYRQDPGLGLRLIYFSYDVKMKEKGDIPEGYSVSREKKERFSLILESASTNQTSMYLCASSGTGTGGPYNEQFFGPGTRLTVL.